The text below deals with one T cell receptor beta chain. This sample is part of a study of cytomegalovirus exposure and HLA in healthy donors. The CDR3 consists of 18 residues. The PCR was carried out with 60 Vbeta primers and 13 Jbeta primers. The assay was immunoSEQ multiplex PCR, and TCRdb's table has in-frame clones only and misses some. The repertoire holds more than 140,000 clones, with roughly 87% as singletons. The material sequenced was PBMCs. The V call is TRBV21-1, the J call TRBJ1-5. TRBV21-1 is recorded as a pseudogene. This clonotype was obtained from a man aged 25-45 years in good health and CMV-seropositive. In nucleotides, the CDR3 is TGTGCCAGCAGCAAAAAGGTTCGGGGAATGATTGGCAATCAGCCCCAGCATTTT. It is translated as CASSKKVRGMIGNQPQHF.